This note documents a single T cell receptor (beta chain) sequence. Many counts were recorded for this clonotype. Its antigen has not been determined. No much larger clone is present one base from it, and per-base qualities are unavailable. Systemically healthy Caucasian individuals from Russia, 39 in total and aged about 6 to 90 years, were included as donors. Each donor gave ten milliliters of peripheral blood, collected into EDTA-treated Vacutainer tubes. Ficoll-Paque density-gradient centrifugation was used to isolate PBMCs, with at least 7 million obtained per sample. Total RNA, at least 5.5 micrograms per sample, was extracted from PBMCs with Trizol reagent. The percentages of naive CD45RAhigh/CD27high T cells were determined by flow cytometry on a PBMC aliquot from every donor. The CDR3 spans 15 residues, from the cysteine through the phenylalanine. CDR3 DNA is the only sequence kept; it has 45 bases, read in frame from the first base. Trimming removed 2 bases from V and 6 bases from J, leaving 16 bases between the germline ends. CDR1 and CDR2, per the germline V gene, are ENHRY and SYGVKD.

This specimen comes from a study of blood T cells in healthy people across ages (dated by TCRdb to 2015 to 2017). For the wider study: In model experiments, template switching captured about one uniquely barcoded TCR beta cDNA molecule for every two T cells. Using deep sequencing normalized with unique cDNA molecular identifiers, the study measured how TCR beta repertoire diversity changes with age. The donors were divided into four age groups: young (average approximately 15 years), middle-aged (under 40), aged (approximately 62) and long-lived (roughly 82). To avoid experimental bias, donors of different ages were randomly spread across the sequencing lanes. Two additional independent replicas of 1 million unique cDNA reads from the same blood draw were analyzed for two donors (one aged 18 to 30 and one aged 80 or older).

Paper-wide results and their limitations: There was a strong correlation between observed TCR beta diversity and the percentage of naive T cells measured by flow cytometry. Observed TCR beta diversity per million T cells fell roughly linearly with age, and a significant reduction was already apparent by age around 36. Bulk unsorted PBMC profiling prevented conclusive comparison of naive and antigen-experienced compartments. Total diversity estimates from one million sequenced T cells were considered lower bounds and underestimates. The CMV infection status of donors was not known, potentially confounding age-related changes in expanded clonotypes. Compared with the aged group, more naive CD4+ T cells, fewer expanded clones and increased TCR diversity were shown by the long-lived group, suggesting age selection.

Receptors were amplified or captured by 5' RACE. This sample was sequenced with an Illumina HiSeq 2500. A second PCR of roughly 7 to 11 cycles was performed with a sample-barcoded 5' primer and a J-beta primer mix. A unique molecular identifier was introduced onto each TCR beta cDNA molecule by a template-switch 5' adaptor carrying 12 random nucleotides. At least 3 million CDR3-containing paired-end reads were obtained from each sample. First-strand cDNA synthesis was performed from all RNA using the Mint cDNA synthesis kit, with priming by a TRBC-specific oligonucleotide. Following uracil-DNA glycosylase treatment, all cDNA underwent a first 18-cycle PCR with the universal primers M1SS and BC2_uni_R. The source study handled its data this way. Each sample was normalized by randomly selecting 1 million high-quality reads, each carrying a distinct molecular identifier. Instead of being binned into consensus sequences, reads with shared molecular identifiers were discarded. MiTCR, set to a Q25 quality threshold and the strictest error-elimination algorithm, was used for CDR3 identification, clonotype clustering and error correction. A nonparametric unseen species model using Euler transformation provided a lower-bound estimate of total TCR beta diversity. The public reads were reprocessed in TCRdb via fastp at Q25 and MiXCR, keeping in-frame beta chains. For every CDR3 protein sequence, its rows merge into one entry that carries the most common genes and DNA. TCRdb, rather than the study authors, made the V and J calls. The sample yields some 1.1 million distinct CDR3 sequences; around two fifths were counted once. The ten largest clones represent approximately 14% of the sample.

Recombination linked TRBV10-3 to TRBJ1-1, and the D gene may be TRBD1, 6 bases matching. The clonotype was recovered from a man aged 18-30 years in good health. The sequenced material came from blood. The DNA sequence is TGTGCCATCAGTGAGGTGCCAGGGGAGAGGGCTGAAGCTTTCTTT. It codes for CAISEVPGERAEAFF.